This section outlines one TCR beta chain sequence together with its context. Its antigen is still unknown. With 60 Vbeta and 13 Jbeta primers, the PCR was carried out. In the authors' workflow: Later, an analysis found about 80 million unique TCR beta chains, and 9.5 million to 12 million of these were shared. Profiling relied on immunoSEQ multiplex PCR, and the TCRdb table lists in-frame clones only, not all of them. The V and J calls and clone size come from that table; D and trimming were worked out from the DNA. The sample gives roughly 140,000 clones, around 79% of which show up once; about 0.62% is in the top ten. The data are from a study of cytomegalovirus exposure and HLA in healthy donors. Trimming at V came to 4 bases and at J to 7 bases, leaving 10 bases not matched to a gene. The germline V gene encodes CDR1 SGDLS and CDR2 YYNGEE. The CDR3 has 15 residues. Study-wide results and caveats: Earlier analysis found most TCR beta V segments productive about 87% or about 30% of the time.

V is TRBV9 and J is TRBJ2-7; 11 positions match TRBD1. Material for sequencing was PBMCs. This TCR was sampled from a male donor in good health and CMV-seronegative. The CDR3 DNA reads TGTGCCAGCAGCATCGCCGGGACAGGGGGAGAGGAGCAGTACTTC. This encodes CASSIAGTGGEEQYF.